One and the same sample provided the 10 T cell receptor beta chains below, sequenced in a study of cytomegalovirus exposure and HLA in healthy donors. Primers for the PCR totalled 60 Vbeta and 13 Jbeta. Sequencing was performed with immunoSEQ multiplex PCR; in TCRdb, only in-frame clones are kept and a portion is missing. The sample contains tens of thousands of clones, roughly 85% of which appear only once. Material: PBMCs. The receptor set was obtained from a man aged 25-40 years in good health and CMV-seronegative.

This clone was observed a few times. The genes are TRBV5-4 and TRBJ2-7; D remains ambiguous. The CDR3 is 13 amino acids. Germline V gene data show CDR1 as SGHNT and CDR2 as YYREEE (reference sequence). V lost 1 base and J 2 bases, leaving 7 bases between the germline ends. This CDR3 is CASSLLSTYEQYF. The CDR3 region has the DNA TGTGCCAGCAGCTTGCTATCGACCTACGAGCAGTACTTC.

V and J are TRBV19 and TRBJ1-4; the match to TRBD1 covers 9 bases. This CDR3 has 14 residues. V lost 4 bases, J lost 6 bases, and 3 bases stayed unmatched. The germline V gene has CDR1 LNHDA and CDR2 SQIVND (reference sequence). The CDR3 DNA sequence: TGTGCCAGTAGTAGACAGGGGGGAGATGAAAAACTGTTTTTT. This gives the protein CASSRQGGDEKLFF.

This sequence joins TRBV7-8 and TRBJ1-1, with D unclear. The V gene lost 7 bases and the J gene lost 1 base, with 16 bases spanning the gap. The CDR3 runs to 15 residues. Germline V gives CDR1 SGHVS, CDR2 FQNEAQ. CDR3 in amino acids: CASTPSGFSNTEAFF. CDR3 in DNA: TGTGCCAGCACTCCCTCCGGGTTTTCGAACACTGAAGCTTTCTTT.

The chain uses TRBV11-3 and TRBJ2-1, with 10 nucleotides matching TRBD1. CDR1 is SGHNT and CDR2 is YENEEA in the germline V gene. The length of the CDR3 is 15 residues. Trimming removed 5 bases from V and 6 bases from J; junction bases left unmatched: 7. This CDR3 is CASSPRDRGPNEQFF. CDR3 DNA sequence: TGTGCCAGCAGCCCTCGGGACAGGGGACCCAATGAGCAGTTCTTC.

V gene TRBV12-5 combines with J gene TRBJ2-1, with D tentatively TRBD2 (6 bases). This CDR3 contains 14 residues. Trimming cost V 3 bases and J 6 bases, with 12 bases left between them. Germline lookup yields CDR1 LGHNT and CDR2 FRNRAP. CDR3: CASGLAGTPNEQFF. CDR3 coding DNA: TGTGCTAGTGGTTTAGCGGGCACTCCCAATGAGCAGTTCTTC. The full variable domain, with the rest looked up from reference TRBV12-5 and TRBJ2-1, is DARVTQTPRHKVTEMGQEVTMRCQPILGHNTVFWYRQTMMQGLELLAYFRNRAPLDDSGMPKDRFSAEMPDATLATLKIQPSEPRDSAVYFCASGLAGTPNEQFFGPGTRLTVL.

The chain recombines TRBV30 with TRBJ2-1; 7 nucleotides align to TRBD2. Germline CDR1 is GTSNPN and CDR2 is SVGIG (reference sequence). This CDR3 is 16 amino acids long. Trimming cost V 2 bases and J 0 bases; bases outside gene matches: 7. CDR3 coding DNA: TGTGCCTGGAGTCGAGGGAGGGTACTCTCCTACAATGAGCAGTTCTTC. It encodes CAWSRGRVLSYNEQFF. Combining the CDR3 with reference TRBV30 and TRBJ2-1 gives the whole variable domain SQTIHQWPATLVQPVGSPLSLECTVEGTSNPNLYWYRQAAGRGLQLLFYSVGIGQISSEVPQNLSASRPQDRQFILSSKKLLLSDSGFYLCAWSRGRVLSYNEQFFGPGTRLTVL.

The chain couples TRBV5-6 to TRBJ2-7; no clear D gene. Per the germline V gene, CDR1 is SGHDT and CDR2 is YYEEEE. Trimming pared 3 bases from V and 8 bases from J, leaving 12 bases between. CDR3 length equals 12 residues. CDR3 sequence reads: CASSWALSQQYF. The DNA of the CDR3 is TGTGCCAGCAGCTGGGCCTTATCTCAGCAGTACTTC.

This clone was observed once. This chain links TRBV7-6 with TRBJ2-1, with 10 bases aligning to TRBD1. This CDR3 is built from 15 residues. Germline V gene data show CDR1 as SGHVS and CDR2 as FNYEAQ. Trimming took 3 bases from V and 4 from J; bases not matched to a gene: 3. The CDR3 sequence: CASSLGQGSYNEQFF. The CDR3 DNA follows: TGTGCCAGCAGCTTGGGACAGGGGAGTTACAATGAGCAGTTCTTC.

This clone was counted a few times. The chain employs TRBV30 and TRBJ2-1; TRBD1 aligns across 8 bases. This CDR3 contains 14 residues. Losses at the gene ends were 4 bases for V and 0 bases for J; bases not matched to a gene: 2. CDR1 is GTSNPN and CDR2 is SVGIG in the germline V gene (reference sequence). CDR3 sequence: CAWNTGGSYNEQFF. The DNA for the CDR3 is TGTGCCTGGAATACAGGGGGCTCCTACAATGAGCAGTTCTTC.

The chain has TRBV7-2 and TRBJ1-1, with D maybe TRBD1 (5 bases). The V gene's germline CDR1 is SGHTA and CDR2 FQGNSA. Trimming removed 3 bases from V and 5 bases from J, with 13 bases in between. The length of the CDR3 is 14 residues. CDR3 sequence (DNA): TGTGCCAGCAGCTTCTCATACGGGGGGACTGAAGCTTTCTTT. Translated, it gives CASSFSYGGTEAFF.